Listed here are 22 T cell receptor beta chains from one sample, sequenced in a study of T cell responses to AZD1222 COVID-19 vaccine. Libraries were prepared by immunoSEQ multiplex PCR; TCRdb keeps only in-frame clonotypes and omits some of them. Of around 150,000 clones listed, roughly 94% are singletons. Sample: peripheral blood, taken on day 0 of AZD1222 vaccination. These TCRs come from an adult in good health.

This chain links TRBV4-1 with TRBJ1-1, with a possible D match to TRBD1 (5 bases). The CDR3 runs to 13 residues. Per the germline V gene, CDR1 is MGHRA and CDR2 is YSYEKL. The V gene lost 1 base and the J gene lost 6 bases, with 9 bases spanning the gap. This CDR3 is CASSQGQFAEAFF. In nucleotides, the CDR3 is TGCGCCAGCAGCCAAGGACAGTTCGCTGAAGCTTTCTTT.

The genes are TRBV2 and TRBJ1-2; no clear D gene. Trimming took 4 bases from V and 8 from J, leaving 11 bases between them. Germline loops: CDR1 SNHLY, CDR2 FYNNEI. The CDR3 spans 12 residues. This CDR3 reads CASSGAGGGYTF. The CDR3 DNA follows: TGTGCCAGCAGTGGGGCCGGCGGGGGCTACACCTTC.

The V and J genes are TRBV6-2 or TRBV6-3 and TRBJ2-3; weak D call: TRBD2 (6 bases). V dropped 6 bases and J dropped 3 bases, with 13 bases sitting between them. Germline V CDR1 and CDR2: MNHEY, SVGEGT. This CDR3 region has 14 residues. CDR3 coding DNA: TGTGCCAGCAGCCGAGGACGGGAGACAGATACGCAGTATTTT. Protein product: CASSRGRETDTQYF.

This rearrangement joins TRBV19 to TRBJ2-7; 7 positions agree with TRBD1. The trim removed 4 bases at V and 6 bases at J, leaving 3 bases unmatched. CDR1 LNHDA and CDR2 SQIVND come from the germline V gene (reference sequence). This CDR3 has 12 residues. CDR3 sequence: CASSTSGGEQYF. The CDR3 bases are TGTGCCAGTAGTACCTCAGGGGGCGAGCAGTACTTC.

The V call is TRBV3-1 (or the pseudogene TRBV3-2), the J call TRBJ1-1; D gene uncertain. CDR1 is LGHDT and CDR2 is YNNKEL in the germline V gene (reference sequence). The CDR3 totals 14 residues. Trimming pared 6 bases from V and 1 base from J, leaving 12 bases between. CDR3: CASRGSLGNTEAFF. CDR3 in DNA: TGTGCCAGCAGGGGTAGTTTGGGGAACACTGAAGCTTTCTTT.

CDR3 coding DNA: TGCAGCGCCATAGCGGGAGGCTACGAGCAGTACTTC. Encoded protein: CSAIAGGYEQYF. The chain uses TRBV29-1 and TRBJ2-7, with 10 bases aligning to TRBD2. Germline V CDR1 and CDR2: SQVTM, ANQGSEA. The ends lost 7 bases at V and 3 bases at J; junction bases unmatched: 3. The CDR3 loop spans 12 amino acids.

The genes are TRBV11-3 and TRBJ2-1, with D perhaps TRBD1 (5 bases). Germline CDR1 reads SGHNT; CDR2 reads YENEEA. The ends were cut back, 1 base at V and 1 base at J, with 11 bases in the middle. The CDR3 spans 16 residues. CDR3 sequence: CASSLGYRYSYNEQFF. CDR3 DNA sequence: TGTGCCAGCAGCTTAGGGTACAGGTATTCCTACAATGAGCAGTTCTTC.

This chain joins TRBV29-1 and TRBJ1-2; the D is unclear. V was pared by 1 base and J by 6 bases, with 24 bases between. Germline values: CDR1 SQVTM, CDR2 ANQGSEA. This CDR3 has 17 residues. The CDR3 sequence is CSVEGGGQAFRLDGYTF. The CDR3 coding sequence is TGCAGCGTTGAAGGAGGAGGCCAGGCGTTCCGACTGGATGGCTACACCTTC.

This clone showed up just a few times. V and J are TRBV5-4 and TRBJ2-1, with D uncertain. CDR1 SGHNT and CDR2 YYREEE come from the germline V gene (reference sequence). Trimming cost V 2 bases and J 6 bases, with 18 bases left between them. The CDR3 totals 16 residues. In nucleotides, the CDR3 is TGTGCCAGCAGCTTAGAAGGAAGGAGCCTGATCAATGAGCAGTTCTTC. Translated: CASSLEGRSLINEQFF.

The CDR3 reads CASSKGGGKLFF. CDR3 DNA: TGTGCCAGCAGCAAAGGGGGGGGGAAACTGTTTTTT. The rearrangement links TRBV21-1 to TRBJ2-2; TRBD2 was called by the table and not checked on the DNA. TRBV21-1 is an annotated pseudogene. The length of the CDR3 is 12 residues.

The chain recombines TRBV5-1 with TRBJ2-1, with TRBD2 matching 8 bases. This CDR3 comprises 14 residues. Per the germline V gene, CDR1 is SGHRS and CDR2 is YFSETQ. V shed 2 bases and J 7 bases; nucleotides not matched to a gene: 5. The CDR3 DNA reads as TGCGCCAGCAGCTTTCCGGGAGGGCGGAATGAGCAGTTCTTC. It specifies CASSFPGGRNEQFF.

The rearrangement uses TRBV2 and TRBJ2-2; no clear D. Trimming removed 8 bases from V and 2 bases from J, with 18 bases in between. Germline assignment: CDR1 SNHLY and CDR2 FYNNEI. This CDR3 comprises 16 residues. The CDR3 DNA reads TGTGCCAGCGGAGACCCTACCTCCCTCAACACCGGGGAGCTGTTTTTT. This translates into CASGDPTSLNTGELFF.

Of note for this clone: An end of the junction does not agree with germline; a read error may underlie this. The chain couples TRBV3-1 (or the pseudogene TRBV3-2) to TRBJ1-2; 7 bases match TRBD1. In germline, CDR1 is LGHDT, CDR2 YNNKEL (reference sequence). The length of the CDR3 is 13 residues. CDR3 sequence: CAGSGGQSYGYTF. CDR3 in DNA: TGTGCCGGCAGCGGGGGACAGAGCTATGGCTACACCTTC.

This rearrangement joins TRBV18 to TRBJ2-2; D gene uncertain. The V end lost 0 bases, the J end lost 6 bases, and 11 bases lay between the germline ends. The CDR3 totals 15 residues. The germline V gene has CDR1 KGHSH and CDR2 LQKENI. For the CDR3, the DNA is TGTGCCAGCTCACCACCCAGACCCCTTGCCGGGGAGCTGTTTTTT. This translates into CASSPPRPLAGELFF.

The chain has TRBV9 and TRBJ2-1, with a tentative D call TRBD2 (5 bases). There are 14 residues in the CDR3. Trimming removed 4 bases from V and 2 bases from J, with 10 bases in between. Germline CDR1 is SGDLS and CDR2 is YYNGEE. The CDR3 sequence is CASSPGIPYNEQFF. The CDR3 DNA sequence: TGTGCCAGCAGCCCCGGGATTCCCTACAATGAGCAGTTCTTC. Based on the CDR3 plus reference TRBV9 and TRBJ2-1, the full variable domain is DSGVTQTPKHLITATGQRVTLRCSPRSGDLSVYWYQQSLDQGLQFLIQYYNGEERAKGNILERFSAQQFPDLHSELNLSSLELGDSALYFCASSPGIPYNEQFFGPGTRLTVL.

The chain combines TRBV27 with TRBJ2-7; 7 bases align to TRBD2. V gave up 2 bases and J gave up 1 base; unmatched junction bases: 5. The CDR3 contains 15 residues. Germline V CDR1 and CDR2: MNHEY, SMNVEV (reference sequence). The CDR3 nucleotides are TGTGCCAGCAGTTTACTGGCTAGCGGTTCCTACGAGCAGTACTTC. It translates to CASSLLASGSYEQYF.

The V call is TRBV27, the J call TRBJ2-7, with 14 bases identical to TRBD2. The trim removed 6 bases at V and 2 bases at J, leaving 6 bases unmatched. The germline V gene has CDR1 MNHEY and CDR2 SMNVEV (reference sequence). CDR3 size: 16 residues. CDR3 in amino acids: CASRGLAGVGAYEQYF. For the CDR3, the DNA is TGTGCCAGCAGGGGACTAGCGGGAGTGGGGGCCTACGAGCAGTACTTC.

V is TRBV2 and J is TRBJ1-5; the D gene is possibly TRBD1 (5 bases). This CDR3 has 15 residues. The germline CDR1 and CDR2 sequences are SNHLY and FYNNEI. V was trimmed by 2 bases and J by 3 bases, leaving 11 bases between them. DNA for the CDR3: TGTGCCAGCAGTGAACTAGGGGATGACAATCAGCCCCAGCATTTT. Translation: CASSELGDDNQPQHF.

The rearrangement links TRBV5-1 to TRBJ1-3; 9 bases are a match to TRBD1. The CDR3 contains 19 residues. The V gene end was trimmed by 2 bases and the J gene end by 0 bases; junction bases not matched to a gene: 12. The germline CDR1 and CDR2 sequences are SGHRS and YFSETQ. The CDR3: CASSLQGARGGVSGNTIYF. The CDR3 DNA sequence: TGCGCCAGCAGCTTACAGGGGGCGCGAGGAGGGGTCTCTGGAAACACCATATATTTT.

This chain uses TRBV7-8 with TRBJ1-6; the D gene is possibly TRBD1 (6 bases). CDR3 length: 14 amino acids. Germline CDR1 is SGHVS and CDR2 is FQNEAQ. V was trimmed by 1 base and J by 6 bases, leaving 7 bases between them. DNA of the CDR3: TGTGCCAGCAGCTTAGAACAGGGTAATTCACCCCTCCACTTT. Encoded protein: CASSLEQGNSPLHF.

The gene calls are TRBV6-4 and TRBJ2-2; 8 positions match TRBD2. Per germline, CDR1 MRHNA and CDR2 SNTAGT. CDR3 length: 13 amino acids. V shed 11 bases, J shed 5 bases, and the junction held 7 bases outside the gene matches. The CDR3 sequence is CAAGAGETGELFF. The CDR3 coding sequence is TGTGCCGCGGGAGCGGGAGAGACCGGGGAGCTGTTTTTT.

The gene calls are TRBV30 and TRBJ2-3; 13 nucleotides agree with TRBD2. Germline CDR1 GTSNPN, CDR2 SVGIG (reference sequence). The trim removed 5 bases at V and 3 bases at J, leaving 2 bases unmatched. CDR3 length equals 14 residues. CDR3 nucleotide sequence: TGTGCCTGGTGGACTAGCGGGAGAACAGATACGCAGTATTTT. It is translated as CAWWTSGRTDTQYF.